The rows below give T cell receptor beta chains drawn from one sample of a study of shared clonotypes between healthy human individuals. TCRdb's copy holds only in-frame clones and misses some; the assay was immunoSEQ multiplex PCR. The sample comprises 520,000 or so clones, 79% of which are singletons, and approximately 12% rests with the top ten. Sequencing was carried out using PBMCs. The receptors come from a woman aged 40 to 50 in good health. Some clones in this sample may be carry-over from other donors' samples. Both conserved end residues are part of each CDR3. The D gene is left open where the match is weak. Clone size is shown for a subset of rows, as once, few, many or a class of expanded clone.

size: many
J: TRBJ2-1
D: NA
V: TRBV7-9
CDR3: CASSLSFGDNEQFF
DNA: TGTGCCAGCAGCTTATCCTTCGGAGACAATGAGCAGTTCTTC

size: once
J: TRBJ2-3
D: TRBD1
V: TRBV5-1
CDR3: CASSHRTGADTQYF
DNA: TGCGCCAGCAGCCACCGGACAGGTGCGGATACGCAGTATTTT

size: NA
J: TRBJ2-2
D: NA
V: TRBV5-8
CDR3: CASSLLGSGELFF
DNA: TGTGCCAGCAGCTTGTTAGGGTCCGGGGAGCTGTTTTTT

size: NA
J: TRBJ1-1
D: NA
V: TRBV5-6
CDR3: CASSLVWGIREAFF
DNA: TGTGCCAGCAGCTTGGTGTGGGGGATTCGTGAAGCTTTCTTT

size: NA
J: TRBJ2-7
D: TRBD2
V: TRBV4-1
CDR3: CASSQDAPGGRPLLANEQYF
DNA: TGCGCCAGCAGCCAGGATGCCCCTGGCGGGAGGCCCCTTTTAGCAAACGAGCAGTACTTC

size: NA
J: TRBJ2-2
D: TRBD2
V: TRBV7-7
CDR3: CASSPRSGLGAVGELFF
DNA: TGTGCTAGCAGCCCTCGGTCAGGACTAGGGGCAGTCGGGGAGCTGTTTTTT

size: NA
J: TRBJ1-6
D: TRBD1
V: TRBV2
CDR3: CASRAGTGALPLHF
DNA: TGTGCCAGCAGGGCCGGGACAGGGGCCCTCCCCCTCCACTTT

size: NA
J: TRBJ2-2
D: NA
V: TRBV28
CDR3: CASSLWDLLGAGELFF
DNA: TGTGCCAGCAGTTTATGGGACTTATTGGGGGCCGGGGAGCTGTTTTTT

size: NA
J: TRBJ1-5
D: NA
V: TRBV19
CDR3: CASSILLGGQDLSNQPQHF
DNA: TGTGCCAGTAGTATATTGTTGGGGGGCCAAGACCTTAGCAATCAGCCCCAGCATTTT

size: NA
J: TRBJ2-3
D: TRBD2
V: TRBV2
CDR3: CASSPRTSGVTDTQYF
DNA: TGTGCCAGCAGTCCTCGGACTAGCGGAGTGACAGATACGCAGTATTTT

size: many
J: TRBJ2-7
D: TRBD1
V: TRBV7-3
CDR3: CASSRDRAYEQYF
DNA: TGTGCCAGCAGCAGGGACAGAGCCTACGAGCAGTACTTC

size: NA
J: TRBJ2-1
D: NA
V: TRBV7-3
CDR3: CASSRPGNEQFF
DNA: TGTGCCAGCAGCCGACCGGGGAATGAGCAGTTCTTC

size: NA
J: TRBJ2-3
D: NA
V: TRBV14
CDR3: CASSQDLATQYF
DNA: TGTGCCAGCAGCCAAGATCTGGCTACGCAGTATTTT

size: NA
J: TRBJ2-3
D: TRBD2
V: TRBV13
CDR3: CASSLPLAGGEDTQYF
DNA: TGTGCCAGCAGCTTACCGCTAGCGGGAGGGGAAGATACGCAGTATTTT

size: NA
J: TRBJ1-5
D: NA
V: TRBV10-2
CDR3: CASSDGGFGQPQHF
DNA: TGCGCCAGCAGTGATGGGGGGTTCGGCCAGCCCCAGCATTTT

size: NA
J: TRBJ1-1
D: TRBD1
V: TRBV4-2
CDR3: CASSQQKGQGSFTEAFF
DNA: TGTGCCAGCAGCCAACAAAAAGGACAGGGTAGTTTCACTGAAGCTTTCTTT

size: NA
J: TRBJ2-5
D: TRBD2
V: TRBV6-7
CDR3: CASSLGDYVETQYF
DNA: TGTGCCAGCAGTCTCGGGGACTACGTGGAGACCCAGTACTTC

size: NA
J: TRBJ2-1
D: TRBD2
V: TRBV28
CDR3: CASSFRTSGNNEQFF
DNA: TGTGCCAGCAGTTTCCGGACTAGCGGGAACAATGAGCAGTTCTTC

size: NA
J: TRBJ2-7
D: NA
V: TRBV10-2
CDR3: CASSGHSYEQYF
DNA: TGCGCCAGCAGTGGCCACAGCTACGAGCAGTACTTC

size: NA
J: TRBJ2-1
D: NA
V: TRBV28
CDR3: CASKHDEQFF
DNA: TGTGCCAGCAAACACGATGAGCAGTTCTTC

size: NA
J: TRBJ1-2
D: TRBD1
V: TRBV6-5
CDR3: CASSRTGGSWGYTF
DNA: TGTGCCAGCAGTCGGACAGGGGGCTCGTGGGGCTACACCTTC

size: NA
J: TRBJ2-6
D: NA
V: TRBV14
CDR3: CASSQDNLDVLTF
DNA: TGTGCCAGCAGCCAAGATAATTTAGACGTCCTGACTTTC

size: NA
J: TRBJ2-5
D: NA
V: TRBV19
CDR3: CASEDGETQYF
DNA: TGTGCCAGTGAGGACGGCGAGACCCAGTACTTC

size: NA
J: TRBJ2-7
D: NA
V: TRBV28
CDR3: CASSSRVHPVSYGQYF
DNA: TGTGCCAGCAGCTCCCGGGTGCATCCCGTTTCCTACGGGCAGTACTTC

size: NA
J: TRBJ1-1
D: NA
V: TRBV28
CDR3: CASGGVNTEAFF
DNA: TGTGCCAGCGGGGGGGTGAACACTGAAGCTTTCTTT